Included here is one TCR beta chain sequence, with context. This sample is drawn from a study of T cells in Graves' hyperthyroidism and ophthalmopathy. Diagnosing involved the use of clinical symptoms, serum thyroxine and TRAb, thyroid ultrasound and orbital computed tomography. TCR beta CDR3 region amplification was performed from RNA transcripts. Using the HTBI primer set, a first-round RT-PCR was run on the TCR CDR3. TCRdb redid the calling of the multiplex PCR reads with MiXCR, one entry per CDR3 protein. The sample lists fewer than 800,000 distinct CDR3 sequences; about a sixth were seen once. The CDR3 is 16 amino acids. Germline V CDR1 and CDR2: SEHNR, FQNEAQ (reference sequence). Trimming at V came to 5 bases and at J to 3 bases, leaving 6 bases not matched to a gene.

This receptor was identified in a man aged 18 to 30 with Graves' hyperthyroidism. This chain links TRBV7-9 with TRBJ2-3, with 12 bases aligning to TRBD1. Source material: blood. The CDR3 here is CASSLGQGAPTDTQYF. CDR3 nucleotides: TGTGCCAGCAGCCTGGGACAGGGGGCGCCAACAGATACGCAGTATTTT.